These 28 T cell receptor beta chains were all obtained from the same sample, sequenced in a study of T cell changes during pregnancy in multiple sclerosis. Method: immunoSEQ multiplex PCR; TCRdb's copy keeps in-frame clones and lacks some. The table has about 50,000 clones, around 90% seen once; the top ten hold about 0.37%. The sample was CD4+ T cells from peripheral blood mononuclear cells, taken before pregnancy. The receptors were sampled from a female donor with multiple sclerosis, enrolled in a pregnancy study.

This chain joins TRBV7-2 and TRBJ1-1; 7 bases match TRBD1. This CDR3 has 13 residues. CDR1 is SGHTA and CDR2 is FQGNSA in the germline V gene. V trimming: 5 bases; J trimming: 1 base; junction bases outside the gene matches: 1. The CDR3 reads CASSRDRNTEAFF. The CDR3 DNA is TGTGCCAGCAGCCGGGACAGGAACACTGAAGCTTTCTTT. The whole variable domain, filled in from reference TRBV7-2 and TRBJ1-1, reads GAGVSQSPSNKVTEKGKDVELRCDPISGHTALYWYRQSLGQGLEFLIYFQGNSAPDKSGLPSDRFSAERTGGSVSTLTIQRTQQEDSAVYLCASSRDRNTEAFFGQGTRLTVV.

The rearrangement links TRBV11-3 to TRBJ2-1; 8 bases match TRBD1. From germline, CDR1 is SGHNT and CDR2 YENEEA. The CDR3 covers 15 residues. Trimming took 5 bases from V and 5 from J; bases not matched to a gene: 8. The DNA for the CDR3 is TGTGCCAGCAGCAGCCAGGGGGCTAGCCACAATGAGCAGTTCTTC. This translates into CASSSQGASHNEQFF.

This chain uses TRBV11-2 with TRBJ1-2; no clear D. This CDR3 region has 12 residues. CDR1 and CDR2 (germline): SGHAT, FQNNGV. Trimming pared 5 bases from V and 6 bases from J, leaving 10 bases between. The CDR3 reads CASSRGRDGYTF. CDR3 in DNA: TGTGCCAGCAGCCGAGGGAGAGATGGCTACACCTTC.

The V call is TRBV28, the J call TRBJ2-5, with 9 positions matching TRBD2. With V trimmed by 6 bases and J by 5 bases, 7 bases remained unmatched. Germline V gene lookup returns CDR1 MDHEN and CDR2 SYDVKM. The CDR3 contains 14 residues. CDR3 loop: CASRWAGGWETQYF. The DNA for the CDR3 is TGTGCCAGCAGGTGGGCGGGAGGGTGGGAGACCCAGTACTTC.

The genes are TRBV9 and TRBJ2-6, with 9 bases fitting TRBD1. The V gene's germline CDR1 is SGDLS and CDR2 YYNGEE. Trimming at V came to 4 bases and at J to 4 bases, leaving 15 bases not matched to a gene. The CDR3 spans 19 residues. CDR3 DNA: TGTGCCAGCAGCCCAGAGACAGGGGGTCTTCGTCGGGGGGCCAACGTCCTGACTTTC. Protein sequence: CASSPETGGLRRGANVLTF. Full variable domain (remainder filled in from reference TRBV9 and TRBJ2-6): DSGVTQTPKHLITATGQRVTLRCSPRSGDLSVYWYQQSLDQGLQFLIQYYNGEERAKGNILERFSAQQFPDLHSELNLSSLELGDSALYFCASSPETGGLRRGANVLTFGAGSRLTVL.

J is TRBJ2-3 and V is TRBV7-9, with D unclear. The CDR3 extends over 14 amino acids. V was trimmed by 2 bases and J by 0 bases, leaving 6 bases between them. CDR1 is SEHNR and CDR2 is FQNEAQ in the germline V gene (reference sequence). CDR3 DNA: TGTGCCAGCAGCTTACCCATCAGCACAGATACGCAGTATTTT. Protein sequence: CASSLPISTDTQYF.

The chain carries TRBV11-3 and TRBJ2-2; TRBD2 aligns across 9 bases. The V and J ends lost 6 bases and 3 bases, in that order; junction bases with no gene match: 5. The length of the CDR3 is 15 residues. Germline lookup yields CDR1 SGHNT and CDR2 YENEEA. CDR3 protein: CASRSGGKDTGELFF. CDR3 coding DNA: TGTGCCAGCAGAAGCGGGGGGAAAGACACCGGGGAGCTGTTTTTT.

This rearrangement joins TRBV27 to TRBJ1-1; the match to TRBD1 covers 9 bases. Germline V lookup: CDR1 MNHEY, CDR2 SMNVEV (reference sequence). V lost 7 bases to trimming and J lost 5 bases; unmatched junction nucleotides: 11. The CDR3 runs 15 residues. CDR3 region: CASTNPGQGSTEAFF. CDR3 DNA: TGTGCCAGCACGAACCCTGGACAGGGGAGTACTGAAGCTTTCTTT.

The chain links TRBV11-3 to TRBJ2-2; tentatively, D is TRBD1 (6 bases). This CDR3 is 15 amino acids long. The V gene's germline CDR1 is SGHNT and CDR2 YENEEA. V was cut by 5 bases and J by 4 bases, with 14 bases left in between. CDR3 loop: CASSTGDTLTGELFF. The CDR3 region has the DNA TGTGCCAGCAGCACTGGGGACACCCTCACCGGGGAGCTGTTTTTT.

This chain uses TRBV27 with TRBJ2-3, with TRBD2 matching 7 bases. Germline CDR1 MNHEY, CDR2 SMNVEV (reference sequence). J lost 4 bases, V lost 0 bases, and 10 bases had no gene match. The CDR3 has 17 residues. CDR3 sequence (DNA): TGTGCCAGCAGTTTATCGTCCGCGGGAGAGGAGGCAGATACGCAGTATTTT. It translates to CASSLSSAGEEADTQYF.

The rearrangement links TRBV28 to TRBJ1-1; D may be TRBD1 (6 bases). Germline V lookup: CDR1 MDHEN, CDR2 SYDVKM. The CDR3 loop spans 14 amino acids. V lost 3 bases, J lost 3 bases, and 11 bases lay in between. As DNA, the CDR3 is TGTGCCAGCAGTTTGATCGGGGGGCACACTGAAGCTTTCTTT. As protein: CASSLIGGHTEAFF.

The chain uses TRBV11-2 and TRBJ2-7; tentatively, D is TRBD1 (5 bases). The CDR3 contains 16 residues. Looked up from germline, CDR1 is SGHAT and CDR2 is FQNNGV. V lost 1 base to trimming and J lost 6 bases, with 19 bases between them. CDR3 DNA sequence: TGTGCCAGCAGCTTAGTATGGGATGCAGGGTCGGCCGAGCAGTACTTC. It yields the protein CASSLVWDAGSAEQYF.

The chain has TRBV18 and TRBJ2-5, with a possible D match to TRBD1 (6 bases). The ends were cut back, 4 bases at V and 2 bases at J, with 11 bases in the middle. The CDR3 length is 14 residues. Germline CDR1 is KGHSH and CDR2 is LQKENI. The CDR3 bases are TGTGCCAGCTCACTAAAACAGGGTCAAGAGACCCAGTACTTC. This sequence encodes CASSLKQGQETQYF.

This chain links TRBV5-1 with TRBJ2-2; 7 bases match TRBD2. Germline loops: CDR1 SGHRS, CDR2 YFSETQ. The CDR3 loop spans 14 amino acids. Trimming at V came to 3 bases and at J to 6 bases, leaving 5 bases not matched to a gene. CDR3 DNA: TGCGCCAGCAGCTGGGGGACTACACCCGGGGAGCTGTTTTTT. Encoded protein: CASSWGTTPGELFF. Supplemented by reference TRBV5-1 and TRBJ2-2, the full variable domain reads KAGVTQTPRYLIKTRGQQVTLSCSPISGHRSVSWYQQTPGQGLQFLFEYFSETQRNKGNFPGRFSGRQFSNSRSEMNVSTLELGDSALYLCASSWGTTPGELFFGEGSRLTVL.

The genes are TRBV19 and TRBJ2-7; 7 bases are shared with TRBD1. The CDR3 totals 14 residues. V lost 0 bases and J lost 4; bases outside the gene matches: 3. Germline CDR1 is LNHDA and CDR2 is SQIVND (reference sequence). DNA for the CDR3: TGTGCCAGTAGTATAGATGCACAGGGGTACGAGCAGTACTTC. It codes for CASSIDAQGYEQYF.

V is TRBV11-1 and J is TRBJ2-3; D is ambiguous. This CDR3 has 15 residues. With 5 bases removed from V and 0 bases from J, the gap between germline ends came to 12 bases. CDR1 and CDR2 (germline): SGHAT, FQDESV (reference sequence). The CDR3 is CASSRPARSTDTQYF. CDR3 nucleotides: TGTGCCAGCAGCCGCCCGGCTAGGAGCACAGATACGCAGTATTTT.

V is TRBV5-1 and J is TRBJ2-1, with D perhaps TRBD2 (5 bases). Trimming stripped 0 bases from V and 7 bases from J, with 14 bases between. From germline, CDR1 is SGHRS and CDR2 YFSETQ. CDR3 length: 15 residues. CDR3 sequence: CASSLGLPLGNEQFF. The CDR3 DNA follows: TGCGCCAGCAGCTTGGGACTACCGTTGGGGAATGAGCAGTTCTTC.

The rearrangement uses TRBV28 and TRBJ2-7; D gene unclear. Trimming shortened V by 6 bases and J by 1 base, and 16 bases separated the two germline ends. Germline assignment: CDR1 MDHEN and CDR2 SYDVKM. The CDR3 contains 15 residues. CDR3 sequence reads: CASSPQFLQSYEQYF. The CDR3 bases are TGTGCCAGCAGCCCTCAGTTCCTTCAATCCTACGAGCAGTACTTC.

The genes are TRBV6-6 and TRBJ2-5; tentative D call: TRBD1 (6 bases). Trimming removed 6 bases from V and 3 bases from J, with 17 bases in between. Germline V lookup: CDR1 MNHNY, CDR2 SVGAGI (reference sequence). The CDR3 consists of 15 residues. For the CDR3, the DNA is TGTGCCAGCAGCCAAATCCGAGGACAGAAAGAGACCCAGTACTTC. As protein: CASSQIRGQKETQYF.

The chain has TRBV10-3 and TRBJ1-5; D may be TRBD1 (5 bases). Trimming took 3 bases from V and 4 from J, leaving 16 bases between them. This CDR3 has 16 amino acids. Germline V gives CDR1 ENHRY, CDR2 SYGVKD. The CDR3 DNA reads TGTGCCATCAGTGAAGATTTGAGGGGACTTAATCAGCCCCAGCATTTT. It translates to CAISEDLRGLNQPQHF.

The chain uses TRBV9 and TRBJ2-3; 8 bases match TRBD1. The germline V gene encodes CDR1 SGDLS and CDR2 YYNGEE. V lost 3 bases, J lost 4 bases, and 13 bases stayed unmatched. The CDR3 is 17 residues long. The chain's CDR3 is CASSAPRTGRGADTQYF. CDR3 nucleotide sequence: TGTGCCAGCAGCGCGCCCCGGACAGGGCGAGGGGCAGATACGCAGTATTTT.

The chain carries TRBV19 and TRBJ2-3; D is perhaps TRBD2 (6 bases). This CDR3 spans 17 amino acids. Trimming pared 3 bases from V and 1 base from J, leaving 17 bases between. CDR1 LNHDA and CDR2 SQIVND come from the germline V gene (reference sequence). The CDR3 is CASSIGTLRPGTDTQYF. The CDR3 bases are TGTGCCAGTAGTATTGGGACTCTACGCCCGGGCACAGATACGCAGTATTTT. Using reference TRBV19 and TRBJ2-3 for the parts outside the CDR3, the full variable domain is DGGITQSPKYLFRKEGQNVTLSCEQNLNHDAMYWYRQDPGQGLRLIYYSQIVNDFQKGDIAEGYSVSREKKESFPLTVTSAQKNPTAFYLCASSIGTLRPGTDTQYFGPGTRLTVL.

The chain has TRBV18 and TRBJ2-2; 15 bases fit TRBD2. The CDR3 contains 18 residues. The germline gives CDR1 KGHSH, CDR2 LQKENI. V shed 2 bases, J shed 0 bases, and the junction held 1 base outside the gene matches. The CDR3 nucleotides read TGTGCCAGCTCACCAAGGACTAGCGGGAGGGCGAACACCGGGGAGCTGTTTTTT. Its protein is CASSPRTSGRANTGELFF. Full variable domain (rest looked up from reference TRBV18 and TRBJ2-2): NAGVMQNPRHLVRRRGQEARLRCSPMKGHSHVYWYRQLPEEGLKFMVYLQKENIIDESGMPKERFSAEFPKEGPSILRIQQVVRGDSAAYFCASSPRTSGRANTGELFFGEGSRLTVL.

Concerning this clone: Relative to the germline gene, one junction end is altered; a read error may explain this. This chain links TRBV19 with TRBJ2-3; no clear D. Germline-derived CDR1 and CDR2 are LNHDA and SQIVND (reference sequence). This CDR3 is built from 14 residues. For the CDR3, the DNA is TGTGCCAGTAGTTTAGAGTCTAGCACAGATACGCAGTATTTT. Translation: CASSLESSTDTQYF.

This chain uses TRBV4-3 with TRBJ2-7, with D maybe TRBD1 (6 bases). Trimming pared 1 base from V and 2 bases from J, leaving 9 bases between. The CDR3 spans 14 residues. CDR1 LGHNA and CDR2 YSLEER come from the germline V gene. The CDR3 loop reads CASSQGWTAYEQYF. CDR3 in DNA: TGCGCCAGCAGCCAAGGATGGACAGCCTACGAGCAGTACTTC.

This chain links TRBV7-2 with TRBJ2-5; 12 positions agree with TRBD1. Looked up from germline, CDR1 is SGHTA and CDR2 is FQGNSA. This CDR3 contains 16 residues. V lost 5 bases, J lost 3 bases, and 7 bases stayed unmatched. CDR3 residues: CASSPAGTGGKETQYF. The CDR3 DNA follows: TGTGCCAGCAGCCCTGCGGGGACAGGGGGCAAAGAGACCCAGTACTTC.

The J gene is TRBJ1-2, the V gene TRBV5-1; perhaps TRBD1 as D (6 bases). The CDR3 sequence is 16 residues long. Germline values: CDR1 SGHRS, CDR2 YFSETQ. With 0 bases removed from V and 5 bases from J, the gap between germline ends came to 17 bases. The CDR3: CASSLDGTRGMYGYTF. The CDR3 DNA reads TGCGCCAGCAGCTTGGACGGAACCAGGGGAATGTATGGCTACACCTTC.

The chain couples TRBV5-8 to TRBJ2-4; 8 bases map to TRBD2. The J segment lost 8 bases and the V segment lost 0 bases, leaving 4 bases of the junction unmatched. The CDR3 is 14 amino acids. Germline V gene lookup returns CDR1 SGHTS and CDR2 YDEGEE. CDR3 sequence reads: CASSLVSGRDIQYF. The CDR3, as DNA: TGTGCCAGCAGCTTGGTCTCCGGGAGGGACATTCAGTACTTC.